This TCR beta chain was retrieved from a study of identical twins. V was pared by 8 bases and J by 8 bases, with 16 bases between. The CDR3 extends over 13 amino acids. MiXCR was run by TCRdb on the 5' RACE reads, yielding one entry per CDR3 protein. Of around 490,000 distinct CDR3 sequences detected, about 16% appear once; the ten largest clones hold more than 0.4%. Only a few counts were recorded for this clonotype. These data were likewise used in another study, on yellow fever vaccine responses in identical twins.

The sequencing input was CD4+ T cells sorted from blood. This TCR came from a woman aged 18-35 years in good health. The chain couples TRBV12-3 or TRBV12-4 to TRBJ2-1; perhaps TRBD1 as D (7 bases). The CDR3 DNA is TGTGCCAGCTCGACGGCAGGGGGGTATGAGCAGTTCTTC. It codes for CASSTAGGYEQFF.